A selection of T cell receptor beta chains follows, all from one sample in a study of blood T cell repertoires in COVID-19. Assay used: immunoSEQ multiplex PCR; TCRdb lists only in-frame clones, some missing. The repertoire holds 25,000 to 30,000 clones, roughly 89% seen once, with 4.9% in the top ten. Sample: peripheral blood. All receptors come from a man aged 70 or older with active COVID-19. CDR3s include the opening cysteine and the closing phenylalanine or tryptophan. Fields, in order: D gene, V gene, J gene, clone size, CDR3 DNA, CDR3 protein. D genes are given only for firm matches. Size values are once, few and many counts, or a class for expanded clones, and some rows have none.

NA	TRBV3-1/TRBV3-2	TRBJ1-2	NA	TGTGCCAGCAGCCAAGGGGCACTAGGGGGTGGCTACACCTTC	CASSQGALGGGYTF
NA	TRBV6-2/TRBV6-3	TRBJ2-7	NA	TGTGCCAGCAGTTACTCGAGCAGGGTGGAGCAGTACTTC	CASSYSSRVEQYF
NA	TRBV21-1	TRBJ2-2	NA	TGTGCCAGCAGGAACCGAGACACCGGGGAGCTGTTTTTT	CASRNRDTGELFF
NA	TRBV11-1	TRBJ2-3	NA	TGTGCCAGCAGCTTAGGAGGGAGAGATACGCAGTATTTT	CASSLGGRDTQYF
TRBD2	TRBV7-9	TRBJ2-1	NA	TGTGCCAGCAGCTTAGTAGTAGCGGGGGACCACAATGAGCAGTTCTTC	CASSLVVAGDHNEQFF
NA	TRBV24-1	TRBJ2-1	NA	TGTGCCACCAGTGGCACAGGGGAGCAGTTCTTC	CATSGTGEQFF
NA	TRBV10-2	TRBJ1-3	NA	TGCGCCAGCTTCCCACAGGGACGCTCTGGAAACACCATATATTTT	CASFPQGRSGNTIYF
NA	TRBV7-8	TRBJ1-5	NA	TGTGCCAGCAGCCCTAGGGCCCCGGGAGGCCCCTATAGCAATCAGCCCCAGCATTTT	CASSPRAPGGPYSNQPQHF
TRBD1	TRBV6-2/TRBV6-3	TRBJ2-4	NA	TGTGCCAGCAGTGGGACAGGGGGGAACATTCAGTACTTC	CASSGTGGNIQYF
TRBD1	TRBV7-2	TRBJ2-1	NA	TGTGCCAGCAGCTGGGGACAGGGAACGGGGAATGAGCAGTTCTTC	CASSWGQGTGNEQFF
TRBD1	TRBV6-6	TRBJ1-4	NA	TGTGCCAGCAGTTTCAGGGGGCGTGAAAAACTGTTTTTT	CASSFRGREKLFF
NA	TRBV9	TRBJ1-3	NA	TGTGCCAGCAGCGTACTGGGGGCGGCGGGTAACACCATATATTTT	CASSVLGAAGNTIYF
NA	TRBV3-1/TRBV3-2	TRBJ1-2	NA	TGTGCCAGCAGCCGAACAGGCGGAACCTATGGCTACACCTTC	CASSRTGGTYGYTF
NA	TRBV19	TRBJ1-1	NA	TGTGCCAGTAGCGATGGGGGGGCACTCAGTTCTGCTGAAGCTTTCTTT	CASSDGGALSSAEAFF
NA	TRBV4-1	TRBJ2-7	NA	TGCGCCAGCAGCCAAGAACAGGACACCCTCTACGAGCAGTACTTC	CASSQEQDTLYEQYF
TRBD1	TRBV6-2/TRBV6-3	TRBJ1-2	few	TGTGCCAGCAGCCCGAAGGGGGCGGTCTATGGCTACACCTTC	CASSPKGAVYGYTF
TRBD1	TRBV2	TRBJ1-2	NA	TGTGCCAGCCGGATCGGACAGGGGGACTATGGCTACACCTTC	CASRIGQGDYGYTF
NA	TRBV2	TRBJ2-7	NA	TGTGCCAGCAGTGGGGCGGGAAGGCCCTACGAGCAGTACTTC	CASSGAGRPYEQYF
TRBD2	TRBV7-6	TRBJ2-1	NA	TGTGCCAGCAGCCTAACTAGCGAGGTATCCTACAATGAGCAGTTCTTC	CASSLTSEVSYNEQFF
NA	TRBV24-1	TRBJ1-5	NA	TGTGCCACCCGCGGCTATCAGGGGTGGTGCAATCAGCCCCAGCATTTT	CATRGYQGWCNQPQHF
NA	TRBV27	TRBJ1-2	NA	TGTGCCAGCAGTTTATTGACAGGTTATGGCTACACCTTC	CASSLLTGYGYTF
NA	TRBV7-3	TRBJ2-1	NA	TGTGCCAGCAGCTTAACCAGCTACAATGAGCAGTTCTTC	CASSLTSYNEQFF
TRBD1	TRBV4-3	TRBJ2-7	NA	TGCGCCAGCAGCCAAGATCATATGGGGGACAGGGGAAGGGTCGAGCAGTACTTC	CASSQDHMGDRGRVEQYF
TRBD2	TRBV7-8	TRBJ2-2	NA	TGTGCCAGCACCCTGGATGGCGGGGGGACTCAGTGGACCGGGGAGCTGTTTTTT	CASTLDGGGTQWTGELFF
TRBD1	TRBV18	TRBJ1-2	NA	TGTGCCAGCTCGGAAGGGGGCAACTATGGCTACACCTTC	CASSEGGNYGYTF
TRBD2	TRBV4-3	TRBJ2-1	NA	TGCGCCAGCAGCCAAGAGCCTAGCGGGGGCCACTCCTACAATGAGCAGTTCTTC	CASSQEPSGGHSYNEQFF
NA	TRBV10-3	TRBJ2-1	NA	TGTGCCATCAGTGCTGCGGGGCCGGGCGGTGGTGAGCAGTTCTTC	CAISAAGPGGGEQFF
TRBD1	TRBV29-1	TRBJ2-4	NA	TGCAGCGTTAAGGGGACAGCGGCCAAAAACATTCAGTACTTC	CSVKGTAAKNIQYF
NA	TRBV6-1	TRBJ1-2	NA	TGTGCCAGCAGTGAACCTCAGGGCGACTATGGCTACACCTTC	CASSEPQGDYGYTF
TRBD2	TRBV15	TRBJ2-7	NA	TGTGCCACCAGCAGAGATCGGGGGGCCTACGAGCAGTACTTC	CATSRDRGAYEQYF
TRBD2	TRBV11-2	TRBJ2-7	NA	TGTGCCAGCAGCCCGGGGGGGGGAGCCTACGAGCAGTACTTC	CASSPGGGAYEQYF
NA	TRBV3-1/TRBV3-2	TRBJ1-5	once	TGTGCCAGCAGCCAAGATTTCGCGGCAGAAGGTCAGCCCCAGCATTTT	CASSQDFAAEGQPQHF
TRBD2	TRBV2	TRBJ2-5	NA	TGTGCCAGGGGGATAGGGCCAGCGGGGGGCCGAGAGACCCAGTACTTC	CARGIGPAGGRETQYF
TRBD2	TRBV2	TRBJ2-1	NA	TGTGCCAGCCAGACTAGCGGGGTTATCTACAATGAGCAGTTCTTC	CASQTSGVIYNEQFF
NA	TRBV7-8	TRBJ2-3	once	TGTGCCAGCAGCCCGTACACAGATACGCAGTATTTT	CASSPYTDTQYF
TRBD1	TRBV3-1/TRBV3-2	TRBJ2-7	NA	TGTGCCAGCAGCCAGAGAGGGGGCGCCGAGCAGTACTTC	CASSQRGGAEQYF
NA	TRBV2	TRBJ2-3	NA	TGTGCCAGCAGTGAGTCAAATACGCAGTATTTT	CASSESNTQYF